Presented here are 7 T cell receptor beta chains from one specimen sequenced in a study of sequential checkpoint blockade in melanoma. Treatment indicated: randomized to nivolumab then ipilimumab (arm A) or the reverse (arm B). Method: immunoSEQ multiplex PCR; TCRdb's copy keeps in-frame clones and lacks some. Of around 19,000 clones in the sample, around 70% are singletons; the top ten hold 4.8%. Specimen: tumor tissue (inferred from file names), collected from a patient given nivolumab and ipilimumab in sequence. The receptors come from a human donor with melanoma.

The rearrangement uses TRBV5-1 and TRBJ2-7, with TRBD2 identical over 12 bases. This CDR3 has 15 residues. The V gene end was trimmed by 0 bases and the J gene end by 8 bases; junction bases not matched to a gene: 6. Germline assignment: CDR1 SGHRS and CDR2 YFSETQ. CDR3 DNA: TGCGCCAGCAGCTTGGAAAGGACTAGCGGGAACAAGCAGTACTTC. The encoded protein is CASSLERTSGNKQYF.

This chain joins TRBV29-1 and TRBJ1-2; TRBD1 might be the D (5 bases). This CDR3 comprises 14 residues. In germline, CDR1 is SQVTM, CDR2 ANQGSEA. Between the trimmed V and J ends, which lost 0 bases and 8 bases, there was a span of 16 bases. The CDR3 region has the DNA TGCAGCGTTGAAGACCCTGGGGCGTTGTGGGGCTACACCTTC. It codes for CSVEDPGALWGYTF.

The chain links TRBV7-2 to TRBJ2-7; 10 bases fit TRBD1. The junction had 4 bases not matched to a gene; V was cut back by 6 bases and J by 5 bases. The CDR3 has 13 residues. Germline CDR1 reads SGHTA; CDR2 reads FQGNSA. As DNA, the CDR3 is TGTGCCAGCAGGACAGGGGGCAAACACGAGCAGTACTTC. Translating gives CASRTGGKHEQYF.

This clone was picked up a small number of times. The chain carries TRBV7-6 and TRBJ2-5; 7 bases fit TRBD1. This CDR3 region has 15 residues. V shed 3 bases, J shed 1 base, and the junction held 5 bases outside the gene matches. The V gene's germline CDR1 is SGHVS and CDR2 FNYEAQ. The CDR3, as DNA: TGTGCCAGCAGCTTTTGGGACAGCCCCCAAGAGACCCAGTACTTC. Its protein is CASSFWDSPQETQYF.

This clone was observed a handful of times. The chain links TRBV15 to TRBJ1-2; TRBD1 agrees at 7 bases. Germline V lookup: CDR1 LNHNV, CDR2 YYDKDF (reference sequence). The V gene end was trimmed by 0 bases and the J gene end by 0 bases; junction bases not matched to a gene: 10. CDR3 length: 18 residues. For the CDR3, the DNA is TGTGCCACCAGCAGAGATCTGCCGGACAGGAGAACTAACTATGGCTACACCTTC. Its translation: CATSRDLPDRRTNYGYTF. The variable domain in full, with the rest retrieved from reference TRBV15 and TRBJ1-2, is DAMVIQNPRYQVTQFGKPVTLSCSQTLNHNVMYWYQQKSSQAPKLLFHYYDKDFNNEADTPDNFQSRRPNTSFCFLDIRSPGLGDTAMYLCATSRDLPDRRTNYGYTFGSGTRLTVV.

The CDR3 protein is CASIRVGGRHQETQYF. In DNA, the CDR3 is TGTGCCAGCATCCGAGTGGGCGGGCGACACCAAGAGACCCAGTACTTC. The rearrangement joins TRBV11-3 to TRBJ2-5; D might be TRBD2 (5 bases). The CDR3 runs to 16 residues. Germline lookup yields CDR1 SGHNT and CDR2 YENEEA. V dropped 7 bases and J dropped 0 bases, with 18 bases sitting between them.

The rearrangement joins TRBV9 to TRBJ2-7; 7 bases are a match to TRBD1. Trimming removed 2 bases from V and 6 bases from J; junction bases left unmatched: 11. The germline V gene has CDR1 SGDLS and CDR2 YYNGEE. This CDR3 region has 15 residues. The CDR3 nucleotides are TGTGCCAGCAGCGTTACCGGGACAGACCCTCTCGAGCAGTACTTC. Translated, it gives CASSVTGTDPLEQYF.